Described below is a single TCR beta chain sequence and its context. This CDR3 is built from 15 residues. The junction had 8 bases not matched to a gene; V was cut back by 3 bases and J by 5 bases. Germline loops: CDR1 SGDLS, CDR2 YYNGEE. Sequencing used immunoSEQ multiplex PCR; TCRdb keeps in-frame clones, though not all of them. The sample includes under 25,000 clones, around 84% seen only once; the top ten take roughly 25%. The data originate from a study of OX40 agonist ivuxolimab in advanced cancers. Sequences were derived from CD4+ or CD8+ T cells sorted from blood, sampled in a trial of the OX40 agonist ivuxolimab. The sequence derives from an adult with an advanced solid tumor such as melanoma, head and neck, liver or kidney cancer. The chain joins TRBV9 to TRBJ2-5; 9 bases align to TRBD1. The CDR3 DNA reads TGTGCCAGCAGCGAATCCGGGACAGGGTATGAGACCCAGTACTTC. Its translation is CASSESGTGYETQYF.